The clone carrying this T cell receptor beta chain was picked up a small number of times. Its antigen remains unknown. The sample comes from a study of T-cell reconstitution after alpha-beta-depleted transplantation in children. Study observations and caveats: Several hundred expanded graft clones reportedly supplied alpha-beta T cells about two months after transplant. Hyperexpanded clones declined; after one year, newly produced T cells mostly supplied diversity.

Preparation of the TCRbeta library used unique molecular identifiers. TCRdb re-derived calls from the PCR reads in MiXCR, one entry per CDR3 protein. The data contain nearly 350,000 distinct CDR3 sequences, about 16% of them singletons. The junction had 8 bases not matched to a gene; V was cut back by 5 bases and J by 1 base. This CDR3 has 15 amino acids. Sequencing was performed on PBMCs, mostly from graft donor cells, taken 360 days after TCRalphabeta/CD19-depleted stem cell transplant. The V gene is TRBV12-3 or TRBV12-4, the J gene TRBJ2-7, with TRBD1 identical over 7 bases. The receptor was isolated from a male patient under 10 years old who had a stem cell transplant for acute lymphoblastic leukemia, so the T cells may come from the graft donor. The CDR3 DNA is TGTGCCAGCAGTGTAGAGGGGGCGCGTTCCTACGAGCAGTACTTC. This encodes CASSVEGARSYEQYF.